Following are 3 T cell receptor beta chains from one sample sequenced in a study of early T cells in non-severe SARS-CoV-2 infection. One entry per CDR3 protein, called by TCRdb with MiXCR from the 5' RACE reads. The table has roughly 34,000 distinct CDR3 sequences, approximately 4.6% seen once. The sequencing input was whole blood. These receptors all stem from an adult who was a healthcare worker with PCR-confirmed SARS-CoV-2 infection or an uninfected control (not recorded which).

This clonotype was seen ten or more times. The chain recombines TRBV7-9 with TRBJ1-4; D perhaps matches TRBD1 (6 bases). In germline, CDR1 is SEHNR, CDR2 FQNEAQ (reference sequence). The CDR3 totals 13 residues. V lost 4 bases and J lost 3, with 6 bases in between. The CDR3 region is CASSWTANEKLFF. The CDR3 DNA reads TGTGCCAGCAGCTGGACAGCTAATGAAAAACTGTTTTTT. Drawing the rest from reference TRBV7-9 and TRBJ1-4, the complete variable domain is DTGVSQNPRHKITKRGQNVTFRCDPISEHNRLYWYRQTLGQGPEFLTYFQNEAQLEKSRLLSDRFSAERPKGSFSTLEIQRTEQGDSAMYLCASSWTANEKLFFGSGTQLSVL.

This clonotype was seen ten or more times. The gene calls are TRBV12-3 or TRBV12-4 and TRBJ2-3, with a weak D call TRBD1 (6 bases). Trimming removed 6 bases at V and 2 bases at J, with 18 bases between. CDR3 size: 16 residues. The CDR3 protein is CASSRRQGRITDTQYF. CDR3 nucleotide sequence: TGTGCCAGCAGCCGTCGGCAGGGGCGAATCACAGATACGCAGTATTTT.

This clonotype appeared a few times. The chain recombines TRBV6-1 with TRBJ1-1; 7 bases map to TRBD1. V dropped 5 bases and J dropped 1; count of bases not matched to a gene: 4. The CDR3 is 14 amino acids. Germline V gene lookup returns CDR1 MNHNS and CDR2 SASEGT. The CDR3 nucleotides read TGTGCCAGCAGTCCAGGGACAGCGAACACTGAAGCTTTCTTT. It specifies CASSPGTANTEAFF.